This TCR beta chain emerged from a study of vaccination and CD4 T cells after COVID-19. For the study at large: The post-COVID sampling time was a median about 100 days after diagnosis, ranging from 35 to 161.

Findings and limits, study-wide: The analysis of convalescent patients involved relatively few individuals and lacked early post-infection timepoints.

Comment on this clonotype: What it binds is unknown.

The sample's treatment: approximately nine-day PBMC culture with coronavirus spike peptide pools or control peptides (ViraFEST assay). Germline CDR1 reads SGHKS; CDR2 reads YYEKEE (reference sequence). The length of the CDR3 is 18 residues. The ends were cut back, 3 bases at V and 0 bases at J, with 21 bases in the middle. An Oncomine TCR Beta short-read assay was used to sequence the DNA from cultured CD4+ T cells. Once CD4+ T cells had been cultured, genomic DNA was extracted from them. TCRdb ran MiXCR on the PCR reads and lists one entry per CDR3 protein. The table has about 19,000 distinct CDR3 sequences, about 61% seen once.

The receptor's source is a human donor who had recovered from COVID-19. The chain is built from TRBV5-5 and TRBJ1-2; D possibly corresponds to TRBD1 (5 bases). The sequencing sample was made of CD4+ T cells from blood, cultured in vitro. CDR3 nucleotides: TGTGCCAGCAGCTGGGAAATGGGGGTGCTTAATTCTAACTATGGCTACACCTTC. This gives the protein CASSWEMGVLNSNYGYTF.